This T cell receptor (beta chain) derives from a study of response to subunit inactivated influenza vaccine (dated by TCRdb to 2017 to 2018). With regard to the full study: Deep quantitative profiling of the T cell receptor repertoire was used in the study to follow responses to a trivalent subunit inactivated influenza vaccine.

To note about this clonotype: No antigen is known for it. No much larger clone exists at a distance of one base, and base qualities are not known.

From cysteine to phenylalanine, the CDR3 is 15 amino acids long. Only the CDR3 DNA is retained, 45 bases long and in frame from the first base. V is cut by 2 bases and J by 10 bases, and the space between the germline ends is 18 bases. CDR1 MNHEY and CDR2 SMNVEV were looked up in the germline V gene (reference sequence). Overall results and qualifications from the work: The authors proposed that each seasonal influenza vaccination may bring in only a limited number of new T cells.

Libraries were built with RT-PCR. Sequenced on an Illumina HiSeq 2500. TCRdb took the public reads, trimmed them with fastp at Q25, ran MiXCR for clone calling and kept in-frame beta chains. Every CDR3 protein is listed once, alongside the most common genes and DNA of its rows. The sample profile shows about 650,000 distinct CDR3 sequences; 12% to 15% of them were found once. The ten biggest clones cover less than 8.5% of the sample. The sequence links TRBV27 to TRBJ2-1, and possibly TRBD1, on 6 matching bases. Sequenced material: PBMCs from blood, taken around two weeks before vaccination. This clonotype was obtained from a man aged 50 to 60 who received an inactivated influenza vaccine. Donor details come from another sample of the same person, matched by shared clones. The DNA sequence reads TGTGCCAGCAGTTTACAGGGGTTCCAAGTGGGGGAGCAGTTCTTC. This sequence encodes CASSLQGFQVGEQFF.